Following are 7 T cell receptor beta chains from one sample sequenced in a study of T cells expressing NK-cell markers. TCRdb reprocessed the 5' RACE reads; each CDR3 protein has one entry and no DNA is given. The listing records a few hundred thousand distinct CDR3 sequences. Sequenced material: blood T cells: a sorted CD56 or NKG2C T cell subset, CD4+ or CD8+ T cells, or bulk PBMC T cells (not recorded which). These receptors all come from a man aged 18-30 years in good health.

The V gene is TRBV5-1, the J gene TRBJ2-1. From germline, CDR1 is SGHRS and CDR2 YFSETQ. CDR3 size: 15 residues. CDR3 amino acids: CASSGGHDSYNEQFF.

The chain joins TRBV12-3 or TRBV12-4 to TRBJ1-1. This CDR3 has 14 residues. This CDR3 reads CASSLVSDNTEAFF.

This chain's CDR3 is CASSPSASWYNEQFF. The chain carries TRBV18 and TRBJ2-1. Germline lookup yields CDR1 KGHSH and CDR2 LQKENI. The CDR3 length is 15 residues.

The chain links TRBV3-1 to TRBJ2-5; TCRdb lists TRBD2, though no DNA is available to test this call. CDR3 length: 15 amino acids. CDR1 is LGHDT and CDR2 is YNNKEL in the germline V gene (reference sequence). CDR3 protein: CASSPAWDQQGTQYF.

J is TRBJ2-1 and V is TRBV10-3; the TCRdb D gene call, TRBD2, has no DNA to confirm it. CDR1 ENHRY and CDR2 SYGVKD come from the germline V gene. The CDR3 has 15 amino acids. The CDR3 sequence: CAISRTSGSFDEQFF.

V is TRBV20-1 and J is TRBJ1-1; TCRdb indicates TRBD1, and absent DNA this call remains unverified. This CDR3 has 15 amino acids. Germline V lookup: CDR1 DFQATT, CDR2 SNEGSKA (reference sequence). CDR3 sequence: CSARAGGVLITEAFF.

The rearrangement links TRBV29-1 to TRBJ2-5; the D gene TCRdb calls, TRBD1, cannot be checked with no DNA. The CDR3 is made up of 13 amino acids. Germline V lookup: CDR1 SQVTM, CDR2 ANQGSEA. The CDR3 here is CSVGPGTGRTQYF.